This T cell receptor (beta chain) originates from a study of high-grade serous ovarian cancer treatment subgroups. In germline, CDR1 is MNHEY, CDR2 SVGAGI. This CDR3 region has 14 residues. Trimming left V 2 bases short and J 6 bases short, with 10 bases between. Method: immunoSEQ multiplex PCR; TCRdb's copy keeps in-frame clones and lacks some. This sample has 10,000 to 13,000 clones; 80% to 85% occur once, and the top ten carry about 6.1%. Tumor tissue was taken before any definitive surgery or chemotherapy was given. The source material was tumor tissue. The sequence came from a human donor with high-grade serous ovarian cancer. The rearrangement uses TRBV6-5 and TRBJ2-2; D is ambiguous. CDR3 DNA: TGTGCCAGCAGTTACGGGATAAGCGCCGGGGAGCTGTTTTTT. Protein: CASSYGISAGELFF.